The 3 T cell receptor beta chains below all came from one sample that was sequenced in a study of siplizumab effects on memory and regulatory T cells. The protocol was immunoSEQ multiplex PCR, while the TCRdb copy is restricted to in-frame clones and leaves out a portion. Altogether around 87,000 clones are present, approximately 90% being singletons, with the ten largest covering 15%. Sequencing input: CD4+ T cells sorted from blood. The receptors were sampled from a human donor in good health.

This sequence joins TRBV2 and TRBJ1-2; D might be TRBD1 (5 bases). Trimming removed 4 bases from V and 8 bases from J, with 11 bases in between. The V gene's germline CDR1 is SNHLY and CDR2 FYNNEI. CDR3 length: 12 amino acids. As DNA, the CDR3 is TGTGCCAGCAGTGTACAGGTCGGGGGCTACACCTTC. Translating gives CASSVQVGGYTF.

This chain links TRBV12-5 with TRBJ2-3; TRBD1 is a possible D gene (5 bases). Germline assignment: CDR1 LGHNT and CDR2 FRNRAP. Trimming shortened V by 1 base and J by 8 bases, and 13 bases separated the two germline ends. The CDR3 spans 14 residues. The CDR3 sequence is CASGLGRASGTQYF. The DNA for the CDR3 is TGTGCTAGTGGTTTGGGCAGGGCGAGTGGTACGCAGTATTTT. The complete variable domain, with remaining parts taken from reference TRBV12-5 and TRBJ2-3, reads DARVTQTPRHKVTEMGQEVTMRCQPILGHNTVFWYRQTMMQGLELLAYFRNRAPLDDSGMPKDRFSAEMPDATLATLKIQPSEPRDSAVYFCASGLGRASGTQYFGPGTRLTVL.

The V gene is TRBV5-1, the J gene TRBJ2-7, with 11 positions matching TRBD2. Germline CDR1 and CDR2: SGHRS and YFSETQ. CDR3 length: 15 residues. Unmatched junction bases numbered 5, after V lost 1 base and J lost 5 bases. CDR3 residues: CASSLSLAGEDEQYF. The CDR3 DNA reads as TGCGCCAGCAGCTTGTCACTAGCGGGAGAAGACGAGCAGTACTTC.